The 30 T cell receptor beta chains reported below all come from one sample, sequenced in a study of T cell responses to AZD1222 COVID-19 vaccine. Only in-frame clones appear in the TCRdb table, and some are missing; sequencing was by immunoSEQ multiplex PCR. Here the sample spans about 48,000 clones, over 75% being singletons. The sample in question was peripheral blood, obtained 28 days after the second AZD1222 dose. The source of these receptors is an adult who received the AZD1222 COVID-19 vaccine.

The chain combines TRBV3-1 (or the pseudogene TRBV3-2) with TRBJ2-7; no firm D call. Trimming removed 1 base from V and 9 bases from J, with 16 bases in between. Per the germline V gene, CDR1 is LGHDT and CDR2 is YNNKEL (reference sequence). The CDR3 runs 14 residues. CDR3 sequence reads: CASSQGGRVPRQYF. The CDR3 DNA follows: TGTGCCAGCAGCCAAGGGGGTAGGGTTCCTCGGCAGTACTTC.

The rearrangement uses TRBV20-1 and TRBJ1-2; D not resolved. Germline-derived CDR1 and CDR2 are DFQATT and SNEGSKA (reference sequence). V was shortened by 6 bases and J by 7 bases, with 12 bases between the two germline ends. The CDR3 has 11 amino acids. This chain's CDR3 is CSAPLSSGYTF. Written as DNA, the CDR3 is TGCAGTGCCCCCCTTTCGAGTGGCTACACCTTC.

This sequence joins TRBV2 and TRBJ2-7, with D possibly being TRBD2 (6 bases). V was shortened by 3 bases and J by 4 bases, with 16 bases between the two germline ends. The length of the CDR3 is 15 residues. The germline V gene encodes CDR1 SNHLY and CDR2 FYNNEI. The CDR3, as DNA: TGTGCCAGCAGTGAGCGGTGGGGACTGGTGTACGAGCAGTACTTC. It specifies CASSERWGLVYEQYF.

The J gene is TRBJ2-2, the V gene TRBV5-4; TRBD2 aligns across 11 bases. After removal of 2 bases from V and 7 bases from J, the junction contained 4 bases not matched to a gene. The CDR3 is 15 amino acids. Germline CDR1 SGHNT, CDR2 YYREEE (reference sequence). The CDR3: CASSLVAGGLGELFF. CDR3 DNA: TGTGCCAGCAGCTTAGTAGCGGGGGGGCTCGGGGAGCTGTTTTTT. Filled out from reference TRBV5-4 and TRBJ2-2, the complete variable domain reads ETGVTQSPTHLIKTRGQQVTLRCSSQSGHNTVSWYQQALGQGPQFIFQYYREEENGRGNFPPRFSGLQFPNYSSELNVNALELDDSALYLCASSLVAGGLGELFFGEGSRLTVL.

This chain connects TRBV29-1 to TRBJ2-7, with unresolved D. V was trimmed by 1 base and J by 6 bases, leaving 10 bases between them. This CDR3 has 12 residues. Looked up from germline, CDR1 is SQVTM and CDR2 is ANQGSEA. Here the CDR3 DNA reads TGCAGCGTTGAAGGGTTAGGGCCCGAGCAGTACTTC. This codes for CSVEGLGPEQYF.

This sequence joins TRBV6-5 and TRBJ1-6; possibly TRBD1 for D (6 bases). The CDR3 runs to 15 residues. The germline V gene has CDR1 MNHEY and CDR2 SVGAGI. V was pared by 2 bases and J by 10 bases, with 15 bases between. The DNA for the CDR3 is TGTGCCAGCAGTTACGCGCAACAGGGAGGGTCACCCCTCCACTTT. The encoded protein is CASSYAQQGGSPLHF.

V and J are TRBV6-5 and TRBJ1-2; TRBD1 matches at 7 bases. V lost 4 bases and J lost 5; bases outside the gene matches: 7. The germline CDR1 and CDR2 sequences are MNHEY and SVGAGI. The CDR3 sequence is 14 residues long. CDR3: CASSLDRSPYGYTF. For the CDR3, the DNA is TGTGCCAGCAGTTTGGACAGGTCGCCTTATGGCTACACCTTC.

The chain employs TRBV29-1 and TRBJ2-3, with 11 bases identical to TRBD2. The CDR3 spans 14 residues. Germline V gives CDR1 SQVTM, CDR2 ANQGSEA. V lost 3 bases to trimming and J lost 5 bases; unmatched junction nucleotides: 4. The CDR3 loop reads CSVESSGREDTQYF. DNA for the CDR3: TGCAGCGTTGAGAGTAGCGGGAGGGAAGATACGCAGTATTTT.

The chain employs TRBV6-5 and TRBJ2-3, with D unresolved. Trimming took 4 bases from V and 4 from J, leaving 18 bases between them. Germline V gene data show CDR1 as MNHEY and CDR2 as SVGAGI. There are 16 residues in the CDR3. The DNA of the CDR3 is TGTGCCAGCAGTTTTATCCGGACCACCCTGGCAGATACGCAGTATTTT. Its translation: CASSFIRTTLADTQYF.

This chain connects TRBV11-2 to TRBJ2-1; no reliable D call. The germline gives CDR1 SGHAT, CDR2 FQNNGV. This CDR3 region has 13 residues. Trimming removed 0 bases from V and 5 bases from J, with 5 bases in between. The CDR3 loop is CASSLDQNNEQFF. The CDR3 DNA reads as TGTGCCAGCAGCTTAGACCAGAACAATGAGCAGTTCTTC. Using reference TRBV11-2 and TRBJ2-1 for the parts outside the CDR3, the full variable domain is EAGVAQSPRYKIIEKRQSVAFWCNPISGHATLYWYQQILGQGPKLLIQFQNNGVVDDSQLPKDRFSAERLKGVDSTLKIQPAKLEDSAVYLCASSLDQNNEQFFGPGTRLTVL.

V usage is TRBV28 and J usage is TRBJ1-5, with D hard to call. Germline-derived CDR1 and CDR2 are MDHEN and SYDVKM. The length of the CDR3 is 12 residues. V gave up 7 bases and J gave up 1 base, with 5 bases separating them. This CDR3 reads CASKESNQPQHF. In nucleotides, the CDR3 is TGTGCCAGCAAGGAGAGCAATCAGCCCCAGCATTTT.

This chain uses TRBV24-1 with TRBJ2-7; 7 positions agree with TRBD2. The CDR3 loop spans 16 amino acids. The V segment lost 2 bases and the J segment 5 bases; nucleotides outside the gene matches: 11. In germline, CDR1 is KGHDR, CDR2 SFDVKD. CDR3 sequence reads: CATSDSAGGSLDEQYF. For the CDR3, the DNA is TGTGCCACCAGTGATTCCGCCGGGGGGTCCTTAGACGAGCAGTACTTC.

Only one count was recorded for this clone. This rearrangement joins TRBV5-8 to TRBJ2-1; D is unresolved. This CDR3 is built from 15 residues. Germline V CDR1 and CDR2: SGHTS, YDEGEE. V shed 2 bases and J shed 6 bases, with 15 bases lying between them. Here the CDR3 DNA reads TGTGCCAGCAGCTTTGTCGGTCTACCGGGCAATGAGCAGTTCTTC. It specifies CASSFVGLPGNEQFF.

The chain carries TRBV6-4 and TRBJ1-1, with unresolved D. The germline gives CDR1 MRHNA, CDR2 SNTAGT. The V end lost 4 bases, the J end lost 1 base, and 7 bases lay between the germline ends. This CDR3 is built from 13 residues. The CDR3 DNA follows: TGTGCCAGCAGTGTTTCCGAGAACACTGAAGCTTTCTTT. This sequence encodes CASSVSENTEAFF.

The V call is TRBV4-2, the J call TRBJ1-1, with D uncertain. Trimming stripped 0 bases from V and 2 bases from J, with 7 bases between. Germline values: CDR1 LGHNA, CDR2 YNFKEQ. The length of the CDR3 is 14 residues. This CDR3 is CASSQDEANTEAFF. The CDR3, as DNA: TGTGCCAGCAGCCAAGATGAGGCCAACACTGAAGCTTTCTTT.

This clone was counted a few times. This chain links TRBV6-1 with TRBJ1-1, with TRBD1 matching over 8 bases. CDR3 length: 16 amino acids. Germline V gives CDR1 MNHNS, CDR2 SASEGT. The V gene end was trimmed by 1 base and the J gene end by 2 bases; junction bases not matched to a gene: 6. The CDR3 DNA is TGTGCCAGCAGTGAAGGAGGGACAGGACTCAACACTGAAGCTTTCTTT. Its protein product is CASSEGGTGLNTEAFF.

The gene calls are TRBV5-4 and TRBJ2-5; D assignment may be TRBD1 or TRBD2 (6 bases each). V lost 2 bases to trimming and J lost 4 bases, with 15 bases between them. The CDR3 consists of 15 residues. Per germline, CDR1 SGHNT and CDR2 YYREEE (reference sequence). The CDR3 DNA sequence: TGTGCCAGCAGCTTCAACAGGGAGGTTAGAGAGACCCAGTACTTC. As protein: CASSFNREVRETQYF.

This chain uses TRBV5-1 with TRBJ1-1; 7 positions agree with TRBD1. CDR1 is SGHRS, CDR2 YFSETQ, per germline. The CDR3 is 15 amino acids. V shed 1 base, J shed 1 base, and the junction held 4 bases outside the gene matches. The CDR3 DNA follows: TGCGCCAGCAGCTTGAAGCGGGACAGGAACACTGAAGCTTTCTTT. Protein product: CASSLKRDRNTEAFF. The full variable domain, rest sourced from reference TRBV5-1 and TRBJ1-1, is KAGVTQTPRYLIKTRGQQVTLSCSPISGHRSVSWYQQTPGQGLQFLFEYFSETQRNKGNFPGRFSGRQFSNSRSEMNVSTLELGDSALYLCASSLKRDRNTEAFFGQGTRLTVV.

The V call is TRBV20-1, the J call TRBJ1-2; no clear D gene. V was clipped by 5 bases and J by 7 bases, with 8 bases between them. The germline CDR1 and CDR2 sequences are DFQATT and SNEGSKA (reference sequence). The CDR3 totals 10 residues. This chain's CDR3 is CSAADTGYTF. The CDR3 nucleotides read TGCAGTGCTGCTGACACTGGCTACACCTTC.

In this sample, this clone turned up once. This sequence joins TRBV5-1 and TRBJ1-3; D ambiguous. Germline loops: CDR1 SGHRS, CDR2 YFSETQ. The V end lost 0 bases, the J end lost 2 bases, and 12 bases lay between the germline ends. The CDR3 has 16 residues. CDR3 amino acids: CASSLVVGDTGNTIYF. For the CDR3, the DNA is TGCGCCAGCAGCTTGGTGGTAGGAGACACTGGAAACACCATATATTTT.

This chain links TRBV6-5 with TRBJ1-2; possibly TRBD1 for D (5 bases). V shed 6 bases and J shed 0 bases, with 5 bases lying between them. Germline CDR1 MNHEY, CDR2 SVGAGI. The length of the CDR3 is 12 residues. The CDR3, as DNA: TGTGCCAGCAGGACAGCTAACTATGGCTACACCTTC. Residues: CASRTANYGYTF.

This chain joins TRBV4-1 and TRBJ1-1; tentative D call: TRBD1 (6 bases). V was cut by 5 bases and J by 6 bases, with 10 bases left in between. The germline CDR1 and CDR2 sequences are MGHRA and YSYEKL. The CDR3 totals 12 residues. CDR3 bases: TGCGCCAGCAGCGCCCAGGGGTCTGAAGCTTTCTTT. This translates into CASSAQGSEAFF.

This clone was picked up one time. The chain has TRBV5-1 and TRBJ1-3; D unclear. Germline CDR1 and CDR2: SGHRS and YFSETQ. The length of the CDR3 is 15 residues. V lost 2 bases, J lost 4 bases, and 13 bases lay in between. DNA of the CDR3: TGCGCCAGCAGCTTCGGACCTACGGGGGGAAACACCATATATTTT. Translated: CASSFGPTGGNTIYF.

This sequence joins TRBV3-1 (or the pseudogene TRBV3-2) and TRBJ1-4; 9 nucleotides line up with TRBD1. V shed 2 bases and J 8 bases; nucleotides not matched to a gene: 3. The CDR3 sequence is 14 residues long. CDR1 and CDR2 (germline): LGHDT, YNNKEL (reference sequence). For the CDR3, the DNA is TGTGCCAGCAGCCAAACAGGGGGCTGGGAAAAACTGTTTTTT. Amino acids: CASSQTGGWEKLFF.

The chain recombines TRBV5-1 with TRBJ1-1; no firm D call. The germline V and J ends were trimmed by 0 bases and 1 base, with 4 bases remaining between them. The CDR3 runs to 13 residues. Germline V gene lookup returns CDR1 SGHRS and CDR2 YFSETQ. The CDR3 loop is CASSLAQNTEAFF. The CDR3 DNA reads TGCGCCAGCAGCTTGGCCCAGAACACTGAAGCTTTCTTT.

V is TRBV29-1 and J is TRBJ2-5; 8 bases map to TRBD2. The CDR3 sequence is 17 residues long. V shed 0 bases, J shed 1 base, and the junction held 10 bases outside the gene matches. Germline V lookup: CDR1 SQVTM, CDR2 ANQGSEA. The CDR3 sequence is CSVEDRGGLRGQETQYF. Written as DNA, the CDR3 is TGCAGCGTTGAAGATCGCGGGGGGTTGCGGGGCCAAGAGACCCAGTACTTC. Full variable domain (remainder filled in from reference TRBV29-1 and TRBJ2-5): SAVISQKPSRDICQRGTSLTIQCQVDSQVTMMFWYRQQPGQSLTLIATANQGSEATYESGFVIDKFPISRPNLTFSTLTVSNMSPEDSSIYLCSVEDRGGLRGQETQYFGPGTRLLVL.

This clone was observed once. This chain uses TRBV7-9 with TRBJ1-4; TRBD1 matches at 10 bases. J was trimmed by 7 bases and V by 5 bases; bases with no gene match: 4. Germline V gene sequence: CDR1 SEHNR, CDR2 FQNEAQ (reference sequence). This CDR3 has 14 amino acids. Here the CDR3 reads CASSETGGGEKLFF. In DNA form, the CDR3 reads TGTGCCAGCAGCGAGACAGGGGGCGGTGAAAAACTGTTTTTT.

This clone was seen more than once but under ten times. The J gene is TRBJ2-7, the V gene TRBV18; 8 nucleotides match TRBD2. The germline gives CDR1 KGHSH, CDR2 LQKENI. This CDR3 has 14 residues. Trimming at V came to 3 bases and at J to 4 bases, leaving 5 bases not matched to a gene. CDR3 protein: CASSPGTRAYEQYF. The CDR3 DNA reads as TGTGCCAGCTCACCCGGGACTAGGGCTTACGAGCAGTACTTC. The complete variable domain, with remaining parts taken from reference TRBV18 and TRBJ2-7, reads NAGVMQNPRHLVRRRGQEARLRCSPMKGHSHVYWYRQLPEEGLKFMVYLQKENIIDESGMPKERFSAEFPKEGPSILRIQQVVRGDSAAYFCASSPGTRAYEQYFGPGTRLTVT.

The genes are TRBV7-9 and TRBJ1-5; no clear D. CDR1 and CDR2 (germline): SEHNR, FQNEAQ (reference sequence). V lost 1 base and J lost 3, with 10 bases in between. The CDR3 is 15 residues long. In DNA form, the CDR3 reads TGTGCCAGCAGCTTAGGGATGGGTAACAATCAGCCCCAGCATTTT. Its protein is CASSLGMGNNQPQHF.

The CDR3 DNA sequence: TGTGCCAGCAGCCAAGATCCGCCGACTATAGACAATGAGCAGTTCTTC. Its translation: CASSQDPPTIDNEQFF. The V gene is TRBV3-1 (or the pseudogene TRBV3-2), the J gene TRBJ2-1; maybe TRBD2 (5 bases). V was trimmed by 0 bases and J by 5 bases, leaving 14 bases between them. CDR1 LGHDT and CDR2 YNNKEL come from the germline V gene (reference sequence). The CDR3 spans 16 residues.